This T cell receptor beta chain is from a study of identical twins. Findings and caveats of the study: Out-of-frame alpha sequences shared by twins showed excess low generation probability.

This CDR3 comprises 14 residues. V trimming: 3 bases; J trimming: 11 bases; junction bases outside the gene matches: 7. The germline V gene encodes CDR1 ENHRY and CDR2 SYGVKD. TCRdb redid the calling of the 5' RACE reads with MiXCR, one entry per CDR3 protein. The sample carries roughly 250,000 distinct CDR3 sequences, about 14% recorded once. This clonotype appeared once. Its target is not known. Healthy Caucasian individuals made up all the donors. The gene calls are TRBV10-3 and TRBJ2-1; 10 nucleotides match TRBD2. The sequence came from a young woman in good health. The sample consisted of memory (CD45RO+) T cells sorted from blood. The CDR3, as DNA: TGTGCCATCAGTGACCAGCGGGAGGGCCGGAAGCAGTTCTTC. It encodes CAISDQREGRKQFF.